The subject of this entry is one T cell receptor (beta chain). These data belong to a study of CD8 T cells in Susac syndrome. Germline assignment: CDR1 SGHRS and CDR2 YFSETQ. The CDR3 length is 13 residues. Trimming cost V 1 base and J 9 bases, with 11 bases left between them. The RNA input was roughly 0.45 to 1 ug, and it was reverse transcribed with random hexamers. One entry per CDR3 protein, called by TCRdb with MiXCR from the immunoSEQ multiplex PCR reads. The sample lists about 240,000 distinct CDR3 sequences, roughly 95% occurring once. This receptor was identified in a human donor with Susac syndrome. The specimen sequenced was CD4+ T cells from PBMCs. The chain combines TRBV5-1 with TRBJ2-1; the D gene is possibly TRBD1 (6 bases). The CDR3 coding sequence is TGCGCCAGCAGCTTGCCCACAGGGAGTGAGCAGTTCTTC. This codes for CASSLPTGSEQFF.